One and the same sample provided the 30 T cell receptor beta chains below, sequenced in a study of regulatory T cells in long-lasting Graves disease (dated by TCRdb to the early 2020s). Library preparation was by multiplex PCR. TCRdb lists the instrument as Illumina HiSeq 4000. CDR3 regions were amplified by Arm-PCR with iRepertoire HTBI primers to construct TCR beta libraries. TCRdb reran the public reads through fastp at Q25 and MiXCR, keeping productive beta chains. Every distinct CDR3 protein forms one entry, paired with its most common genes and DNA. For this sample there are roughly 500,000 distinct CDR3 sequences; around 20% appear just once. The ten largest clones represent about 8.3% of the sample. Per the publication, the time point label means: persistent/refractory GD, antithyroid drugs over 5 years with positive TRAb. For both TCR sequencing and RNA sequencing, RNA was extracted from PBMCs using TRIzol.

Sequencing was performed on peripheral blood mononuclear cells (PBMCs), taken when the disease was refractory, from a patient treated with antithyroid drugs. The receptors were sampled from a female donor with Graves disease.

The V call is TRBV6-1, the J call TRBJ1-1; D is possibly TRBD1 (6 bases). Trimming removed 11 bases at V and 4 bases at J, with 20 bases between. Germline V gene lookup returns CDR1 MNHNS and CDR2 SASEGT. This CDR3 region has 14 residues. CDR3 loop: CAASLRGRSTEAFF. CDR3 bases: TGTGCCGCGTCCCTCAGGGGCAGGAGCACTGAAGCTTTCTTT.

This clonotype was recorded at least ten times. CDR3 bases: TGTGCCAGCAGCTCGATAGGGGGCAATGGCTACACCTTC. Translated, it gives CASSSIGGNGYTF. The chain links TRBV12-3 or TRBV12-4 to TRBJ1-2; 7 bases are shared with TRBD1. With V trimmed by 6 bases and J by 6 bases, 7 bases remained unmatched. The CDR3 is 13 residues long.

In this sample, this clonotype turned up a few times. The rearrangement uses TRBV5-1 and TRBJ2-1; D may be TRBD2 (5 bases). Germline V gene data show CDR1 as SGHRS and CDR2 as YFSETQ. Trimming removed 4 bases from V and 8 bases from J, with 22 bases in between. CDR3 length equals 16 residues. The DNA of the CDR3 is TGCGCCAGCAGCCCCTTTGAGACTACCCGGGTGGATGAGCAGTTCTTC. Translated, it gives CASSPFETTRVDEQFF.

The sample holds a few counts of this clonotype. This rearrangement joins TRBV7-9 to TRBJ1-2; D unclear. V lost 1 base and J lost 1, with 7 bases in between. The length of the CDR3 is 14 residues. CDR1 and CDR2 from the germline V gene are SEHNR and FQNEAQ (reference sequence). CDR3 in DNA: TGTGCCAGCAGCTTAGTGGGCGATAACTATGGCTACACCTTC. It encodes CASSLVGDNYGYTF.

The chain uses TRBV6-5 and TRBJ2-5, with D possibly TRBD1 on 5 matching bases. V gave up 2 bases and J gave up 1 base, with 11 bases separating them. The CDR3 is 15 residues long. Germline V CDR1 and CDR2: MNHEY, SVGAGI. The CDR3 here is CASSYRPGFQETQYF. Written as DNA, the CDR3 is TGTGCCAGCAGTTACCGCCCAGGGTTCCAAGAGACCCAGTACTTC.

The chain uses TRBV6-1 and TRBJ1-3; 7 bases match TRBD1. Germline V lookup: CDR1 MNHNS, CDR2 SASEGT. The CDR3 contains 14 residues. The V gene end was trimmed by 6 bases and the J gene end by 2 bases; junction bases not matched to a gene: 4. CDR3 sequence (DNA): TGTGCCAGCAGGCCCACAGGGGCTGGAAACACCATATATTTT. Residues: CASRPTGAGNTIYF.

Ten or more counts support this clonotype. The chain employs TRBV2 and TRBJ1-5; D is undetermined. Per the germline V gene, CDR1 is SNHLY and CDR2 is FYNNEI. The CDR3 is made up of 13 amino acids. V lost 6 bases, J lost 5 bases, and 11 bases lay in between. CDR3 DNA sequence: TGTGCCAGCAGCTTGTACGTCGATCAGCCCCAGCATTTT. Residues: CASSLYVDQPQHF.

This clonotype was observed at least ten times. The gene calls are TRBV30 and TRBJ1-1; tentative D call: TRBD1 (5 bases). Trimming pared 1 base from V and 3 bases from J, leaving 6 bases between. The CDR3 loop spans 12 amino acids. In germline, CDR1 is GTSNPN, CDR2 SVGIG (reference sequence). CDR3 in amino acids: CAWSGRDTEAFF. In nucleotides, the CDR3 is TGTGCCTGGAGTGGCAGGGACACTGAAGCTTTCTTT.

This clonotype was seen repeatedly, ten times or more. The chain has TRBV7-2 and TRBJ2-7, with no clear D. Germline loops: CDR1 SGHTA, CDR2 FQGNSA. The CDR3 is 12 residues long. V was shortened by 2 bases and J by 4 bases, with 6 bases between the two germline ends. CDR3: CASSLTPYEQYF. The CDR3 DNA sequence: TGTGCCAGCAGCTTAACCCCGTACGAGCAGTACTTC.

Remarks on this clonotype: Lacking the conserved final phenylalanine or tryptophan, this CDR3 likely reflects a read error. The chain employs TRBV19 and TRBJ1-1; no definite D call. In germline, CDR1 is LNHDA, CDR2 SQIVND (reference sequence). The V gene lost 6 bases and the J gene lost 1 base, with 6 bases spanning the gap. The CDR3 contains 12 residues. CDR3 loop: CASRGANTEAFL. For the CDR3, the DNA is TGTGCCAGTAGGGGAGCGAACACTGAAGCTTTCTTG.

This clonotype was seen many times. DNA of the CDR3: TGTGCCAGCAGCTTAGATCCAGGCTATAATTCACCCCTCCACTTT. It specifies CASSLDPGYNSPLHF. The rearrangement joins TRBV7-2 to TRBJ1-6; D unclear. The V end lost 1 base, the J end lost 3 bases, and 7 bases lay between the germline ends. Germline CDR1 SGHTA, CDR2 FQGNSA. The CDR3 length is 15 residues.

This sequence joins TRBV4-3 and TRBJ2-5, with D unclear. Germline V CDR1 and CDR2: LGHNA, YSLEER. The CDR3 extends over 14 amino acids. The V gene lost 2 bases and the J gene lost 3 bases, with 10 bases spanning the gap. CDR3 in DNA: TGCGCCAGCAGCCAATCTTGGGTGGAAGAGACCCAGTACTTC. Translation: CASSQSWVEETQYF.

V usage is TRBV20-1 and J usage is TRBJ2-1, with D unresolved. Looked up from germline, CDR1 is DFQATT and CDR2 is SNEGSKA (reference sequence). The CDR3 length is 12 residues. The ends were cut back, 5 bases at V and 7 bases at J, with 12 bases in the middle. CDR3 DNA: TGCAGTGCTGGCCGGGCCCGGAATGAGCAGTTCTTC. It specifies CSAGRARNEQFF.

The V and J genes are TRBV6-1 and TRBJ2-4; 9 bases match TRBD2. J was trimmed by 5 bases and V by 10 bases; bases with no gene match: 12. This CDR3 spans 15 amino acids. Germline V gene sequence: CDR1 MNHNS, CDR2 SASEGT. Written as DNA, the CDR3 is TGTGCCACTATCGTGGTAGCGGGAGTAGAAAACATTCAGTACTTC. This gives the protein CATIVVAGVENIQYF.

This clonotype has a handful of counts. The V gene is TRBV18, the J gene TRBJ1-1; TRBD1 might be the D (6 bases). From germline, CDR1 is KGHSH and CDR2 LQKENI. The CDR3 is 16 amino acids. V shed 2 bases and J shed 1 base, with 14 bases lying between them. CDR3 coding DNA: TGTGCCAGCTCACCATTGGACAGAACTCCGAACACTGAAGCTTTCTTT. Translation: CASSPLDRTPNTEAFF. The variable domain in full, completed from reference TRBV18 and TRBJ1-1, reads NAGVMQNPRHLVRRRGQEARLRCSPMKGHSHVYWYRQLPEEGLKFMVYLQKENIIDESGMPKERFSAEFPKEGPSILRIQQVVRGDSAAYFCASSPLDRTPNTEAFFGQGTRLTVV.

This clonotype was seen many times. This chain connects TRBV6-1 to TRBJ2-5; TRBD2 might be the D (5 bases). Germline V lookup: CDR1 MNHNS, CDR2 SASEGT. V was pared by 6 bases and J by 4 bases, with 12 bases between. The CDR3 has 13 residues. CDR3 region: CASRLGAGETQYF. CDR3 coding DNA: TGTGCCAGCAGACTTGGTGCGGGAGAGACCCAGTACTTC.

The table lists this clonotype with many counts. J is TRBJ1-2 and V is TRBV28; no clear D gene. The CDR3 length is 14 residues. The V end lost 5 bases, the J end lost 6 bases, and 16 bases lay between the germline ends. CDR1 is MDHEN, CDR2 SYDVKM, per germline. CDR3 sequence: CASSEPDIPDGYTF. CDR3 DNA: TGTGCCAGCAGTGAACCCGACATACCCGATGGCTACACCTTC.

CDR3 amino acids: CASSKEEKLFF. For the CDR3, the DNA is TGTGCCAGTAGTAAGGAGGAAAAACTGTTTTTT. The chain has TRBV19 and TRBJ1-4, with unresolved D. Germline-derived CDR1 and CDR2 are LNHDA and SQIVND (reference sequence). The CDR3 is 11 residues long. The germline V and J ends were trimmed by 4 bases and 8 bases, with 5 bases remaining between them.

The chain combines TRBV6-1 with TRBJ2-7; D perhaps matches TRBD2 (6 bases). V lost 7 bases and J lost 0, with 16 bases in between. The CDR3 contains 15 residues. Germline V gene sequence: CDR1 MNHNS, CDR2 SASEGT. The CDR3: CASKFGTQSSYEQYF. In nucleotides, the CDR3 is TGTGCCAGCAAGTTCGGGACTCAGAGCTCCTACGAGCAGTACTTC.

This chain connects TRBV6-1 to TRBJ1-2, with 8 bases lining up with TRBD1. The germline gives CDR1 MNHNS, CDR2 SASEGT. CDR3 length: 13 residues. V shed 7 bases, J shed 4 bases, and the junction held 5 bases outside the gene matches. CDR3 in amino acids: CASNRGSGYGYTF. CDR3 DNA sequence: TGTGCCAGCAACAGGGGGTCCGGCTATGGCTACACCTTC.

The chain links TRBV24-1 to TRBJ1-2; 10 bases line up with TRBD1. CDR3 length: 13 residues. The germline CDR1 and CDR2 sequences are KGHDR and SFDVKD. Germline trimming cut 4 bases from V and 8 bases from J; bases unmatched to any gene: 3. DNA of the CDR3: TGTGCCACCAGTGACGGGACAGGGGTCGGCTACACCTTC. This translates into CATSDGTGVGYTF.

This clonotype has at least ten counts. The chain links TRBV7-9 to TRBJ2-7, with TRBD1 matching over 9 bases. Trimming at V came to 6 bases and at J to 2 bases, leaving 5 bases not matched to a gene. The CDR3 is made up of 14 amino acids. Germline lookup yields CDR1 SEHNR and CDR2 FQNEAQ (reference sequence). CDR3 in amino acids: CASSSRTGAYEQYF. As DNA, the CDR3 is TGTGCCAGCAGTTCACGGACAGGGGCCTACGAGCAGTACTTC.

This clonotype has a count of ten or more. The chain joins TRBV28 to TRBJ2-7; D may correspond to TRBD1 or TRBD2 (5 bases each). Germline assignment: CDR1 MDHEN and CDR2 SYDVKM. CDR3 length: 14 amino acids. V lost 6 bases and J 6 bases, leaving 18 bases between the germline ends. The CDR3: CASSPEGFGLEQYF. In nucleotides, the CDR3 is TGTGCCAGCAGCCCCGAGGGGTTTGGCCTCGAGCAGTACTTC.

The rearrangement uses TRBV27 and TRBJ1-1, with TRBD1 matching over 7 bases. Germline trimming cut 2 bases from V and 0 bases from J; bases unmatched to any gene: 6. CDR3 size: 16 residues. Per germline, CDR1 MNHEY and CDR2 SMNVEV (reference sequence). As DNA, the CDR3 is TGTGCCAGCAGTTTAGGGGCAGGGGGGGTGAACACTGAAGCTTTCTTT. The encoded protein is CASSLGAGGVNTEAFF.

The chain employs TRBV5-1 and TRBJ1-2; D unclear. Looked up from germline, CDR1 is SGHRS and CDR2 is YFSETQ. The CDR3 runs to 14 residues. Trimming stripped 3 bases from V and 3 bases from J, with 12 bases between. The CDR3, as DNA: TGCGCCAGCAGCTCAGTCTCAGGACACTATGGCTACACCTTC. It encodes CASSSVSGHYGYTF.

This clonotype was picked up many times. This chain uses TRBV6-1 with TRBJ1-1; perhaps TRBD1 as D (5 bases). The germline gives CDR1 MNHNS, CDR2 SASEGT. V was trimmed by 6 bases and J by 0 bases, leaving 14 bases between them. The CDR3 has 15 amino acids. CDR3 region: CASRIDSLLNTEAFF. DNA of the CDR3: TGTGCCAGCAGAATTGACAGCCTCCTGAACACTGAAGCTTTCTTT.

A remark on this clonotype: A read error is possible here, since a much larger clone lies one base away. The missing conserved phenylalanine or tryptophan at the end of this CDR3 makes a read error likely. The chain uses TRBV10-3 and TRBJ2-7, with TRBD2 matching over 14 bases. Germline CDR1 is ENHRY and CDR2 is SYGVKD. Losses at the gene ends were 3 bases for V and 6 bases for J; bases not matched to a gene: 7. The CDR3 extends over 16 amino acids. The chain's CDR3 is CAISDLTSGRALEQYS. CDR3 bases: TGTGCCATCAGTGACTTGACTAGCGGGAGGGCCCTCGAGCAGTACTCC.

The sample holds a few counts of this clonotype. The rearrangement joins TRBV9 to TRBJ2-7; weak D call: TRBD2 (7 bases). Trimming took 3 bases from V and 2 from J, leaving 15 bases between them. The CDR3 is 15 residues long. Germline V gene sequence: CDR1 SGDLS, CDR2 YYNGEE. CDR3 sequence reads: CASSGGGDGAYEQYF. CDR3 nucleotides: TGTGCCAGCAGCGGAGGGGGGGACGGAGCCTACGAGCAGTACTTC.

This clonotype was counted ten times or more. The chain employs TRBV11-2 and TRBJ2-7, with D perhaps matching TRBD2 (5 bases). The V gene's germline CDR1 is SGHAT and CDR2 FQNNGV. Between the trimmed V and J ends, which lost 9 bases and 3 bases, there was a span of 12 bases. The CDR3 length is 12 residues. This chain's CDR3 is CASSASVYEQYF. CDR3 DNA sequence: TGTGCCAGTAGCGCGAGTGTCTACGAGCAGTACTTC.

The J gene is TRBJ1-5, the V gene TRBV7-8; 10 positions match TRBD1. This CDR3 contains 15 residues. Per germline, CDR1 SGHVS and CDR2 FQNEAQ. J was trimmed by 6 bases and V by 4 bases; bases with no gene match: 6. The CDR3 protein is CASSYADRGSQPQHF. CDR3 nucleotides: TGTGCCAGCAGCTATGCGGACAGGGGGAGTCAGCCCCAGCATTTT.